This TCR beta chain derives from a study of cytomegalovirus exposure and HLA in healthy donors. The primer mix had 60 Vbeta and 13 Jbeta primers. Profiling relied on immunoSEQ multiplex PCR, and the TCRdb table lists in-frame clones only, not all of them. The sample consists of some 190,000 clones, about 85% of them appearing once. On this clone: Its antigen remains unknown.

Study-wide points: Productive rates of about 87% or about 30% were seen for most TCR beta V segments in an earlier analysis.

The receptor was isolated from a woman aged 45-60 years in good health and CMV-seronegative. Sequencing input: PBMCs.

In DNA, the CDR3 is TGTGCCAGCAGCTTAGTGAGACTTCAAGAGACCCAGTACTTC. This sequence encodes CASSLVRLQETQYF. The rearrangement links TRBV7-2 to TRBJ2-5; no firm D call. From germline, CDR1 is SGHTA and CDR2 FQGNSA. V lost 1 base to trimming and J lost 2 bases, with 8 bases between them. This CDR3 has 14 residues.